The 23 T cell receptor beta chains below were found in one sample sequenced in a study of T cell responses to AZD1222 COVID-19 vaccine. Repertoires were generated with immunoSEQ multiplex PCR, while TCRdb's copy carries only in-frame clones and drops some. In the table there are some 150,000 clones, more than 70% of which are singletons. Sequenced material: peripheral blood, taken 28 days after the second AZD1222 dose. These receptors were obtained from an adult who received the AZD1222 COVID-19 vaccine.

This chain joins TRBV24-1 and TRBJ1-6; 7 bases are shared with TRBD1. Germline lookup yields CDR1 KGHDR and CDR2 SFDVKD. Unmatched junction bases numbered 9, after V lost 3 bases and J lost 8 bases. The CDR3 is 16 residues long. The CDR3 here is CATSDRGPLSHSPLHF. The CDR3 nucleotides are TGTGCCACCAGTGATAGGGGGCCCCTATCCCATTCACCCCTCCACTTT.

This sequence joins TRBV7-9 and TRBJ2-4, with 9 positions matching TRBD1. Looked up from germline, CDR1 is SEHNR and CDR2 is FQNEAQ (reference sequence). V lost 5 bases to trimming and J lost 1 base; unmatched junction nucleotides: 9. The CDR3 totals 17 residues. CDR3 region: CASSARTGTGAKNIQYF. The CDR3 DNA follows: TGTGCCAGCAGCGCGCGGACCGGGACAGGGGCCAAAAACATTCAGTACTTC.

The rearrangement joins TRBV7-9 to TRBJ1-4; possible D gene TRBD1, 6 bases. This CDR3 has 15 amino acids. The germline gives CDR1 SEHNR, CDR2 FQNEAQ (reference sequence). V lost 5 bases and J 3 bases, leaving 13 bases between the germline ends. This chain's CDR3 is CASSPLGGPNEKLFF. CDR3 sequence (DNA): TGTGCCAGCAGCCCCTTGGGGGGGCCTAATGAAAAACTGTTTTTT.

Here the CDR3 DNA reads TGCGCCAGCAGCCAAGAGGGGAACAGGGGTCGAGGCTACACCTTC. Translating it yields CASSQEGNRGRGYTF. This sequence joins TRBV4-1 and TRBJ1-2; 7 nucleotides match TRBD1. V lost 0 bases, J lost 8 bases, and 9 bases stayed unmatched. CDR3 length: 15 residues. Germline lookup yields CDR1 MGHRA and CDR2 YSYEKL.

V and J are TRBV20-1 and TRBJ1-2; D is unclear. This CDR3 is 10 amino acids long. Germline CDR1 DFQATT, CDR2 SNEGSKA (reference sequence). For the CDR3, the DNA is TGCCTTGTCCGGAACTATGGCTACACCTTC. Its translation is CLVRNYGYTF.

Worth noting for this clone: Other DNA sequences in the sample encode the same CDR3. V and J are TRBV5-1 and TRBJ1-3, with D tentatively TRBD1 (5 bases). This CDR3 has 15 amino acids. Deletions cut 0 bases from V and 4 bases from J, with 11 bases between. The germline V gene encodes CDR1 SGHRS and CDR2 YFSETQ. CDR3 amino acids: CASSLAGGSGNTIYF. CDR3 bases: TGCGCCAGCAGCTTGGCCGGGGGATCCGGAAACACCATATATTTT.

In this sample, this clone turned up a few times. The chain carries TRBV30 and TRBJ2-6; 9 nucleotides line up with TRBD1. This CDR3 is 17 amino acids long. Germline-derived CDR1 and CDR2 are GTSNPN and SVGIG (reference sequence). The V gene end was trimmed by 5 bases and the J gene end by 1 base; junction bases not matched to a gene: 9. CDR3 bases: TGTGCCTGGTACAGGGGGCGAATGATGTCTGGGGCCAACGTCCTGACTTTC. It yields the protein CAWYRGRMMSGANVLTF.

CDR3 sequence (DNA): TGTGCCAGCAGCCTCGGGGGGACCGGGGAGCTGTTTTTT. Amino acids: CASSLGGTGELFF. The V gene is TRBV4-2, the J gene TRBJ2-2, with 7 bases lining up with TRBD2. Germline assignment: CDR1 LGHNA and CDR2 YNFKEQ. V was clipped by 4 bases and J by 5 bases; unmatched bases: 1. There are 13 residues in the CDR3.

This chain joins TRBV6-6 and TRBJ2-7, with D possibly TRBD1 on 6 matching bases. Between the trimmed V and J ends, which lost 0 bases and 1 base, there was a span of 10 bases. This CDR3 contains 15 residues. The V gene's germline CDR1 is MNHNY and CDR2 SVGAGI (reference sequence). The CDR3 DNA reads TGTGCCAGCAGTTACTCCTCGACAGGTTCCTACGAGCAGTACTTC. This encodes CASSYSSTGSYEQYF.

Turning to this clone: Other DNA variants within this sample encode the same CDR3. The CDR3 protein is CASSPSYEQYF. CDR3 coding DNA: TGTGCCAGCAGCCCGAGTTACGAGCAGTACTTC. The chain joins TRBV12-3 or TRBV12-4 to TRBJ2-7; D gene ambiguous. This CDR3 is 11 amino acids long. V was trimmed by 6 bases and J by 4 bases, leaving 7 bases between them.

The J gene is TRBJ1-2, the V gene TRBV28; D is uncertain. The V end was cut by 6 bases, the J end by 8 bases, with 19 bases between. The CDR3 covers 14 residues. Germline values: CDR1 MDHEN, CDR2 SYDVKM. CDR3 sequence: CASREGLRAYGYTF. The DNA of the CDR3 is TGTGCCAGCAGGGAAGGCCTCCGAGCCTACGGCTACACCTTC.

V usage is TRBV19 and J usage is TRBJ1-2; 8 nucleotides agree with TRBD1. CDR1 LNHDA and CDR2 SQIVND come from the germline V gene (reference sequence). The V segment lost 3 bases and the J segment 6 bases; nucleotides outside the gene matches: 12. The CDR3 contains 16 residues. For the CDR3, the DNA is TGTGCCAGTAGTATCAGATTGGAGTGGACAGGGAATGGCTACACCTTC. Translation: CASSIRLEWTGNGYTF.

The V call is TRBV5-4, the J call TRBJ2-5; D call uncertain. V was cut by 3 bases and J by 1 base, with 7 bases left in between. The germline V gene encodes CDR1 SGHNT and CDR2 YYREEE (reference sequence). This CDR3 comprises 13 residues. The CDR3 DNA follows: TGTGCCAGCAGCTGGCAAGCCCAAGAGACCCAGTACTTC. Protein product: CASSWQAQETQYF.

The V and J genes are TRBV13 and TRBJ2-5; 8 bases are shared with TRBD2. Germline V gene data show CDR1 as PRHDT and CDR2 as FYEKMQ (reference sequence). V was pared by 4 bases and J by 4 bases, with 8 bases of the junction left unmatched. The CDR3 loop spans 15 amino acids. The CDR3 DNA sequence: TGTGCCAGCAGCTCCGGGACTAGTCGAGGAGAGACCCAGTACTTC. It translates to CASSSGTSRGETQYF.

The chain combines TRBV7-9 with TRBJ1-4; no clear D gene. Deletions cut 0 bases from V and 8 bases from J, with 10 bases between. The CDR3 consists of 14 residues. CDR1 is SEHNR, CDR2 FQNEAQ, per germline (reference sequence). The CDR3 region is CASSLAGSREKLFF. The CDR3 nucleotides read TGTGCCAGCAGCTTAGCAGGGTCTCGCGAAAAACTGTTTTTT.

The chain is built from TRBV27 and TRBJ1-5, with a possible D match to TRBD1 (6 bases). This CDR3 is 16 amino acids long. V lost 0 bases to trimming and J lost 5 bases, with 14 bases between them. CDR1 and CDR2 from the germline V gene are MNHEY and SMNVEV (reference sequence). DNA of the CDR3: TGTGCCAGCAGTTTATCCTTAACAGGGAAGGATCAGCCCCAGCATTTT. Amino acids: CASSLSLTGKDQPQHF.

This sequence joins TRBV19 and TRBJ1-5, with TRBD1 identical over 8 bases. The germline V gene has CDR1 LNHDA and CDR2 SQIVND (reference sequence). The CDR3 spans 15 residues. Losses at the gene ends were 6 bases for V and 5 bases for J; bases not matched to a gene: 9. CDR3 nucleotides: TGTGCCAGTAGCCTAGGGACAGGATGGGATCAGCCCCAGCATTTT. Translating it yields CASSLGTGWDQPQHF.

The CDR3 DNA follows: TGCAGCGTTGAAGTGACAGTTGGCTACACCTTC. This translates into CSVEVTVGYTF. This rearrangement joins TRBV29-1 to TRBJ1-2, with D perhaps TRBD1 (5 bases). The germline V gene has CDR1 SQVTM and CDR2 ANQGSEA. Trimming removed 1 base at V and 7 bases at J, with 7 bases between. This CDR3 is built from 11 residues.

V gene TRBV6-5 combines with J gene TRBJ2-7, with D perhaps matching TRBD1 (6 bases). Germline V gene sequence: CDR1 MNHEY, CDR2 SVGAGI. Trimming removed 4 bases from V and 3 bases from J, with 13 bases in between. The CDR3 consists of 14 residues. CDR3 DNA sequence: TGTGCCAGCAGTTCAGGGGCGGATGTCTACGAGCAGTACTTC. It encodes CASSSGADVYEQYF.

This CDR3 is CASRRGTSEYNEQFF. The CDR3 nucleotides are TGTGCCAGCAGGCGGGGGACTAGCGAGTACAATGAGCAGTTCTTC. The chain combines TRBV6-5 with TRBJ2-1; 10 bases line up with TRBD2. CDR1 is MNHEY, CDR2 SVGAGI, per germline. The CDR3 consists of 15 residues. J was trimmed by 4 bases and V by 6 bases; bases with no gene match: 6.

The CDR3 DNA reads as TGTGCCAGCAGCAAGCAAGGTTTCGGGGTTTACGAGCAGTACTTC. This encodes CASSKQGFGVYEQYF. The J gene is TRBJ2-7, the V gene TRBV9; possible D gene TRBD2, 5 bases. CDR3 length: 15 residues. V lost 4 bases to trimming and J lost 4 bases, with 18 bases between them. Germline CDR1 is SGDLS and CDR2 is YYNGEE.

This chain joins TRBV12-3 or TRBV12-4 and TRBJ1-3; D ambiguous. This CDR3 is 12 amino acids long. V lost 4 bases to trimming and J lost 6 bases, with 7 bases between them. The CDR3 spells CASSSAANTIYF. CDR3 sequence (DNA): TGTGCCAGCAGTTCCGCAGCAAACACCATATATTTT.

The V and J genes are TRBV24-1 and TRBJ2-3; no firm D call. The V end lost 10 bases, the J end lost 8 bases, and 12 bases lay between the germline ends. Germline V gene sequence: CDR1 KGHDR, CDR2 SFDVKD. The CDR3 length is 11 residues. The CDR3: CATGFLGTQYF. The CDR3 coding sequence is TGTGCCACTGGGTTCCTAGGTACGCAGTATTTT.